These 9 T cell receptor beta chains share one sample of origin, sequenced in a study of T cell clonotyping in hematopoietic cell transplantation (dated by TCRdb to the early 2020s). The sample's time point label, in plain terms: recipient sample about 28 days before transplant, after cytoreduction. Library creation used the immunoSEQ multiplex PCR assay. What TCRdb holds here is the immuneACCESS table cut down to in-frame rearrangements. Part of the clones is not present; checked against another copy, under half of the missing clones reflect an unresolved V gene, and the others are unexplained. This sample is represented by approximately 41,000 clones; about 85% of them were singletons. Together, the top ten hold approximately 3% of the sample. Sequencing was performed on peripheral blood mononuclear cells, taken before stem cell transplant. These receptors all come from a man aged 55 to 70 with acute myeloid leukemia. Some clones in this sample may be carry-over from other donors' samples.

The chain uses TRBV28 and TRBJ1-1, with D possibly being TRBD1 (5 bases). This CDR3 comprises 14 residues. CDR1 is MDHEN, CDR2 SYDVKM, per germline. Trimming shortened V by 3 bases and J by 2 bases, and 10 bases separated the two germline ends. CDR3 residues: CASSLLGDNTEAFF. CDR3 coding DNA: TGTGCCAGCAGTTTGTTAGGGGATAACACTGAAGCTTTCTTT.

This clone showed up just once. This chain joins TRBV9 and TRBJ2-7; TRBD2 matches 9 bases. V was clipped by 0 bases and J by 3 bases; unmatched bases: 4. Germline loops: CDR1 SGDLS, CDR2 YYNGEE. The CDR3 runs 15 residues. CDR3 protein: CASSVDSGGSYEQYF. The CDR3 region has the DNA TGTGCCAGCAGCGTAGACAGCGGGGGGAGCTACGAGCAGTACTTC.

The CDR3 DNA sequence: TGTGCCAGCAGCGCATACAGGATCGGAGGGGCCAACGTCCTGACTTTC. Protein: CASSAYRIGGANVLTF. V and J are TRBV7-8 and TRBJ2-6; TRBD1 is a possible D gene (5 bases). This CDR3 spans 16 amino acids. V was shortened by 5 bases and J by 4 bases, with 15 bases between the two germline ends. Germline CDR1 and CDR2: SGHVS and FQNEAQ.

The chain employs TRBV7-8 and TRBJ2-7; 7 bases are shared with TRBD1. Germline lookup yields CDR1 SGHVS and CDR2 FQNEAQ. The CDR3 contains 15 residues. With V trimmed by 5 bases and J by 3 bases, 10 bases remained unmatched. The CDR3 bases are TGTGCCAGCAGCCCTCAACCGGGACAGTACTACGAGCAGTACTTC. Its protein product is CASSPQPGQYYEQYF.

The J gene is TRBJ1-3, the V gene TRBV10-2; D not resolved. Trimming shortened V by 7 bases and J by 7 bases, and 8 bases separated the two germline ends. CDR3 length: 11 amino acids. Germline V gene sequence: CDR1 WSHSY, CDR2 SAAADI. The CDR3 DNA reads TGCGCCAGCATGACGGGGAACACCATATATTTT. It encodes CASMTGNTIYF.

The V gene is TRBV28, the J gene TRBJ1-5; no firm D call. The ends were cut back, 7 bases at V and 6 bases at J, with 16 bases in the middle. The CDR3 totals 14 residues. The germline gives CDR1 MDHEN, CDR2 SYDVKM. The CDR3 is CASTYDGGLQPQHF. DNA for the CDR3: TGTGCCAGCACCTACGACGGAGGACTTCAGCCCCAGCATTTT.

The V call is TRBV10-3, the J call TRBJ2-7; weak D call: TRBD1 (6 bases). CDR1 and CDR2 from the germline V gene are ENHRY and SYGVKD. With 6 bases removed from V and 4 bases from J, the gap between germline ends came to 7 bases. The length of the CDR3 is 11 residues. In nucleotides, the CDR3 is TGTGCCATCAGACAGGGATACGAGCAGTACTTC. Translation: CAIRQGYEQYF.

This clone was seen more than once but under ten times. The chain couples TRBV19 to TRBJ1-2, with a tentative D call TRBD1 (5 bases). The CDR3 has 12 residues. The V end was cut by 6 bases, the J end by 4 bases, with 9 bases between. Germline CDR1 LNHDA, CDR2 SQIVND (reference sequence). The CDR3 DNA follows: TGTGCCAGTAGCGCCAGGGTCTATGGCTACACCTTC. It translates to CASSARVYGYTF.

This clone has a handful of counts. The rearrangement uses TRBV5-1 and TRBJ1-1; 9 bases are a match to TRBD1. Germline loops: CDR1 SGHRS, CDR2 YFSETQ. This CDR3 is 14 amino acids long. V lost 4 bases to trimming and J lost 2 bases; unmatched junction nucleotides: 3. Here the CDR3 DNA reads TGCGCCAGCAGCGTAACAGGGGGCAACACTGAAGCTTTCTTT. Translating it yields CASSVTGGNTEAFF.